Detailed here is one T cell receptor (beta chain). It is unclear where the CDR3 begins or ends on the DNA, so no DNA is shown, and the CDR3 is as TCRdb lists it. The CDR3 length is 18 residues, termini included. CDR1 and CDR2 (germline): LNHDA, SQIVND (reference sequence). Study processing details: Amplifying reference gene primers gave estimates of nucleated cell counts. Clones were read by immunoSEQ multiplex PCR, and TCRdb kept only the in-frame ones, dropping some. That table supplies the V and J calls and clone size; D and trimming were determined from the DNA. The table has roughly 100,000 clones, roughly four fifths seen once. The data derive from a study of blood T cell repertoires in COVID-19. Turning to the study itself: Acute and convalescent COVID-19 specimens originated in the United States, Italy and Spain. Sample material is recorded as cDNA or gDNA derived from T cells, B-cell-depleted T cells, or PBMCs.

Sequenced input: peripheral blood. This sequence joins TRBV19 and TRBJ2-3; TRBD2 is the table's D call, not checked against the DNA. The sequence derives from a woman aged 80 or older with acute or convalescent COVID-19. The CDR3 protein is CASSSGLAGGRGTDTQYF.